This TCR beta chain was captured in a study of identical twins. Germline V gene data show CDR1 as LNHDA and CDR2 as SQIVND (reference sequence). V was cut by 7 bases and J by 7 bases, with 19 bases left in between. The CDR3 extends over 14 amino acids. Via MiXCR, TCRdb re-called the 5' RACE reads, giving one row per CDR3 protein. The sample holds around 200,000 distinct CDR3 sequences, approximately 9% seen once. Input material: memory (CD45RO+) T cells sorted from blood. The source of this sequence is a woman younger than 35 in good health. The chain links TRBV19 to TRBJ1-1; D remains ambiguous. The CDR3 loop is CASMELGRHHEAFF. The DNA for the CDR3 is TGTGCCAGTATGGAGTTAGGGAGGCACCATGAAGCTTTCTTT.